This note documents a single TCR beta chain sequence. The data are from a study of TIL therapy for anti-PD-1-resistant metastatic lung cancer. About the study: Tumors had a median PD-L1 proportion score of 4.5% to 7%.

The CDR3 extends over 16 amino acids. J was trimmed by 2 bases and V by 4 bases; bases with no gene match: 7. Germline V gene lookup returns CDR1 SGHRS and CDR2 YFSETQ. The sample's time point: pre-treatment sample, taken before nivolumab and TIL therapy. The libraries were made with immunoSEQ v3. Sequencing depth was 1.5 million to 2 million read pairs for survey level, roughly 4.5-6 million for deep. Only in-frame clones appear in the TCRdb table, and some are missing; sequencing was by immunoSEQ multiplex PCR. The top ten clones hold over 9.5% of a sample with 12,000 or so clones, roughly 80% of them seen once.

The sequencing here drew on blood, taken at baseline. This TCR was recovered from a person aged 25 to 79 with non-small cell lung cancer. The chain carries TRBV5-1 and TRBJ2-2; 8 nucleotides match TRBD1. The CDR3 is CASSNGQGPNTGELFF. CDR3 in DNA: TGCGCCAGCAGCAATGGACAGGGCCCCAACACCGGGGAGCTGTTTTTT.